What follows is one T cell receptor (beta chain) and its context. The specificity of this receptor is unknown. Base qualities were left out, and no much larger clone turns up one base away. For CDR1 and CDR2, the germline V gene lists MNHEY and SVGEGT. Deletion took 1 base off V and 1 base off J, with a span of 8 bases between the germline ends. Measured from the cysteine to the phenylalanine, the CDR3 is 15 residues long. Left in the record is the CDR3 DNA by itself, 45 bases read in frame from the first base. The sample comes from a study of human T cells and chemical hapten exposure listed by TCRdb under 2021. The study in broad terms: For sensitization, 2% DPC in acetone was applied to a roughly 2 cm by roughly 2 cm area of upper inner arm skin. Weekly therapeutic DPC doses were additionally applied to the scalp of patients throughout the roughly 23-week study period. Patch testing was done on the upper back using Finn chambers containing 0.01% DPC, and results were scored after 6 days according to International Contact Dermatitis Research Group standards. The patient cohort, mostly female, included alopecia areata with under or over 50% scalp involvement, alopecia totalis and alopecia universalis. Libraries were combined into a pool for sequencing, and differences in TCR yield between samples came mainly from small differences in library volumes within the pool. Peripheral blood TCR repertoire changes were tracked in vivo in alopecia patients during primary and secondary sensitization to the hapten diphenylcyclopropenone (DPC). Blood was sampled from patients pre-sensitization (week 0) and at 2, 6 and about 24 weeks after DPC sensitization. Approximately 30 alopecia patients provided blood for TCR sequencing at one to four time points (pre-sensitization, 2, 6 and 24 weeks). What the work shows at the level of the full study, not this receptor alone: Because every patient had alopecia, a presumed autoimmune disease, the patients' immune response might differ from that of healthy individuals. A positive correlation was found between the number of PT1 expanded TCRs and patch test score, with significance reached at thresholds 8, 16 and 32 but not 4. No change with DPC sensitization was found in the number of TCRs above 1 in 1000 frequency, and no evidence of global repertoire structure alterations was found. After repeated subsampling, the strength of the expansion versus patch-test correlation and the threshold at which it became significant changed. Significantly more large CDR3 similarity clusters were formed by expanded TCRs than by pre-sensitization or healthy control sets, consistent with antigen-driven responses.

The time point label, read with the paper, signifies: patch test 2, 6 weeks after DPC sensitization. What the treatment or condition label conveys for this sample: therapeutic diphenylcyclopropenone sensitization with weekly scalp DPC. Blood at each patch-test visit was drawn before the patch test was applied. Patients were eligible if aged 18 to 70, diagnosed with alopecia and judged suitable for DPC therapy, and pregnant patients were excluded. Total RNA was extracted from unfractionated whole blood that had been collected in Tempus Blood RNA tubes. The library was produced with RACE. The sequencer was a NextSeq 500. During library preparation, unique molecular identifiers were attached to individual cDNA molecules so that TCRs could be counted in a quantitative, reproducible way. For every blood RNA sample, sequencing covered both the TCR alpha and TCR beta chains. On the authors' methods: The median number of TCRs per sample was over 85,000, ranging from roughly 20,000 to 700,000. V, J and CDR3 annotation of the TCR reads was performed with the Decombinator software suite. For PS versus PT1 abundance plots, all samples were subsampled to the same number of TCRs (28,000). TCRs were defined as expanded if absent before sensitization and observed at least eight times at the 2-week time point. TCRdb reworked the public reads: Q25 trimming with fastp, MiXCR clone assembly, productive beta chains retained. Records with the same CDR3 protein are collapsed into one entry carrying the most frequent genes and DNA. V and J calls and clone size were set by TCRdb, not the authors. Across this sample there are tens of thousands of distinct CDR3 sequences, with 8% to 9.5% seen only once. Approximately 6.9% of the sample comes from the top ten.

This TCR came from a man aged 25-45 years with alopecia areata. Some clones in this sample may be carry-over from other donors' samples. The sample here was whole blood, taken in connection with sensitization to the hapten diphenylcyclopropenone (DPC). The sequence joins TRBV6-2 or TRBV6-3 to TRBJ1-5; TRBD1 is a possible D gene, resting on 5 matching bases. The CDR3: CASSYWQGSNQPQHF. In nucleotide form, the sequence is TGTGCCAGCAGTTACTGGCAGGGAAGCAATCAGCCCCAGCATTTT.